These 27 T cell receptor beta chains share one sample of origin, sequenced in a study of blood T cells in healthy people across ages. Primed by a sample-barcoded 5' primer and a J-beta primer mix, a second PCR proceeded for about 7 to 12 cycles. One entry per CDR3 protein results from TCRdb running MiXCR on the 5' RACE reads. This repertoire shows fewer than 2,000,000 distinct CDR3 sequences, about two fifths found once; its top ten account for around 23%. The sample comprised blood. The receptor set was obtained from a human donor in good health.

This clonotype was detected only a few times. Relative to the germline gene, one junction end is altered; a read error may explain this. This sequence joins TRBV4-2 and TRBJ1-1; D ambiguous. Germline V gene sequence: CDR1 LGHNA, CDR2 YNFKEQ. The length of the CDR3 is 13 residues. The CDR3 is CAGSLLGNTEAFF. The CDR3 DNA sequence: TGTGCCGGCAGCCTGTTGGGGAACACTGAAGCTTTCTTT.

This clonotype came up a few times. The CDR3 here is CASSLGPQGVASYNEQFF. CDR3 nucleotide sequence: TGTGCCAGCAGCTTAGGTCCCCAGGGGGTAGCCTCCTACAATGAGCAGTTCTTC. J is TRBJ2-1 and V is TRBV7-6, with 7 bases fitting TRBD1. V trimming: 1 base; J trimming: 0 bases; junction bases outside the gene matches: 9. CDR1 and CDR2 (germline): SGHVS, FNYEAQ. The CDR3 sequence is 18 residues long.

This sequence joins TRBV5-5 and TRBJ2-1; maybe TRBD1 (6 bases). The CDR3 length is 15 residues. Germline V gene lookup returns CDR1 SGHKS and CDR2 YYEKEE (reference sequence). Trimming cost V 0 bases and J 9 bases, with 16 bases left between them. In DNA, the CDR3 is TGTGCCAGCAGCTTGGGTGGGACACCCGGGCGTGAGCAGTTCTTC. Translation: CASSLGGTPGREQFF. Using reference TRBV5-5 and TRBJ2-1 for the parts outside the CDR3, the full variable domain is DAGVTQSPTHLIKTRGQQVTLRCSPISGHKSVSWYQQVLGQGPQFIFQYYEKEERGRGNFPDRFSARQFPNYSSELNVNALLLGDSALYLCASSLGGTPGREQFFGPGTRLTVL.

This chain links TRBV7-9 with TRBJ1-1, with 7 bases fitting TRBD1. In germline, CDR1 is SEHNR, CDR2 FQNEAQ (reference sequence). The length of the CDR3 is 15 residues. With 5 bases clipped from V and 3 bases from J, the junction kept 9 bases outside the gene matches. The CDR3 bases are TGTGCCAGCAGCCCGCCGACAGGGATTTACACTGAAGCTTTCTTT. It is translated as CASSPPTGIYTEAFF. The full variable domain, rest sourced from reference TRBV7-9 and TRBJ1-1, is DTGVSQNPRHKITKRGQNVTFRCDPISEHNRLYWYRQTLGQGPEFLTYFQNEAQLEKSRLLSDRFSAERPKGSFSTLEIQRTEQGDSAMYLCASSPPTGIYTEAFFGQGTRLTVV.

The chain uses TRBV20-1 and TRBJ1-1; 7 positions agree with TRBD1. Germline loops: CDR1 DFQATT, CDR2 SNEGSKA (reference sequence). This CDR3 region has 13 residues. CDR3 DNA: TGCAGGTTAAAACAGGGGATTGACACTGAAGCTTTCTTT. Residues: CRLKQGIDTEAFF.

This clonotype was counted a few times. The CDR3 DNA is TGCAGTGCTAGCGAAGGGGTCTACGAGCAGTACTTC. Protein product: CSASEGVYEQYF. The chain uses TRBV20-1 and TRBJ2-7; D may be TRBD1 (5 bases). The CDR3 consists of 12 residues. CDR1 is DFQATT and CDR2 is SNEGSKA in the germline V gene (reference sequence). Trimming pared 3 bases from V and 3 bases from J, leaving 9 bases between.

A note on this clonotype: At one boundary the junction diverges from the germline segment, which might be a read error. This chain joins TRBV9 and TRBJ1-3, with TRBD1 matching 9 bases. CDR1 is SGDLS and CDR2 is YYNGEE in the germline V gene. CDR3 length: 17 amino acids. CDR3 nucleotide sequence: TGCGCCAGCAGCGTTTCTCCGACAGGGGGGACTGGAAACACCATATATTTT. This sequence encodes CASSVSPTGGTGNTIYF.

V gene TRBV7-8 combines with J gene TRBJ2-7, with 7 bases that match TRBD2. Germline V CDR1 and CDR2: SGHVS, FQNEAQ. V dropped 1 base and J dropped 4; count of bases not matched to a gene: 7. This CDR3 contains 15 residues. The DNA for the CDR3 is TGTGCCAGCAGCTTAGGAGGAGGGCGGGGGTACGAGCAGTACTTC. Translated, it gives CASSLGGGRGYEQYF.

This clonotype has only one observation. The chain recombines TRBV29-1 with TRBJ1-2; D gene uncertain. This CDR3 spans 13 amino acids. The ends were cut back, 7 bases at V and 4 bases at J, with 16 bases in the middle. Germline V gene sequence: CDR1 SQVTM, CDR2 ANQGSEA. This chain's CDR3 is CSDVNEVCYGYTF. The CDR3 DNA reads TGCAGCGATGTAAACGAAGTCTGCTATGGCTACACCTTC.

In its sample, this clonotype was seen many times. The chain recombines TRBV20-1 with TRBJ2-6; D is undetermined. The CDR3 runs to 13 residues. Trimming removed 3 bases at V and 2 bases at J, with 5 bases between. Germline CDR1 and CDR2: DFQATT and SNEGSKA (reference sequence). CDR3 sequence reads: CSASFPGANVLTF. The CDR3 nucleotides read TGCAGTGCTAGCTTTCCTGGGGCCAACGTCCTGACTTTC.

As DNA, the CDR3 is TGCAGTGCTAGAGAATTTGGGTGGGATCAGCCCCAGCATTTT. It is translated as CSAREFGWDQPQHF. The chain has TRBV20-1 and TRBJ1-5; D not certain. The germline gives CDR1 DFQATT, CDR2 SNEGSKA (reference sequence). The CDR3 consists of 14 residues. With 0 bases removed from V and 5 bases from J, the gap between germline ends came to 11 bases.

The chain couples TRBV6-2 or TRBV6-3 to TRBJ1-5; D unclear. Trimming took off 4 bases at V and 5 bases at J, with 15 bases between the two ends. Germline CDR1 MNHEY, CDR2 SVGEGT. The CDR3 loop spans 15 amino acids. The CDR3 loop reads CASSLTTEGHQPQHF. DNA of the CDR3: TGTGCCAGCAGTTTGACGACGGAGGGCCATCAGCCCCAGCATTTT.

The rearrangement uses TRBV7-7 and TRBJ2-1; 7 nucleotides match TRBD2. The junction had 4 bases not matched to a gene; V was cut back by 1 base and J by 10 bases. Germline CDR1 and CDR2: SSHAT and FNYEAQ (reference sequence). CDR3 size: 13 residues. CDR3 amino acids: CASSLGGGWEQFF. In nucleotides, the CDR3 is TGTGCCAGCAGCTTAGGGGGGGGATGGGAGCAGTTCTTC. The full variable domain, its missing parts supplied by reference TRBV7-7 and TRBJ2-1, is GAGVSQSPRYKVTKRGQDVTLRCDPISSHATLYWYQQALGQGPEFLTYFNYEAQPDKSGLPSDRFSAERPEGSISTLTIQRTEQRDSAMYRCASSLGGGWEQFFGPGTRLTVL.

The rearrangement links TRBV4-3 to TRBJ1-2; D uncertain. Deletions cut 0 bases from V and 1 base from J, with 12 bases between. This CDR3 is 16 amino acids long. CDR1 is LGHNA and CDR2 is YSLEER in the germline V gene. The CDR3 DNA reads TGCGCCAGCAGCCAAGATTATTGGAGTTATAACTATGGCTACACCTTC. The encoded protein is CASSQDYWSYNYGYTF.

J is TRBJ2-5 and V is TRBV28; D might be TRBD1 or TRBD2, each matching 5 bases. Germline-derived CDR1 and CDR2 are MDHEN and SYDVKM. CDR3 size: 17 residues. Trimming took off 5 bases at V and 11 bases at J, with 30 bases between the two ends. The CDR3 nucleotides read TGTGCCAGCAGTCACATGAACCGACAGTCAAGGTCGAGGGAGCAGTACTTC. Its translation: CASSHMNRQSRSREQYF.

About this clonotype itself: The junction shows a germline mismatch at one end, possibly a read error. The CDR3 here is CASSIGTGESCEQYF. As DNA, the CDR3 is TGTGCCAGCAGCATCGGGACAGGCGAATCCTGCGAGCAGTACTTC. The chain carries TRBV7-8 and TRBJ2-7; 8 nucleotides match TRBD1. Germline CDR1 SGHVS, CDR2 FQNEAQ. This CDR3 is built from 15 residues.

The V gene is TRBV2, the J gene TRBJ2-4; 7 bases map to TRBD1. The end of the DNA fits TRBJ2-7 better, so the J call may be wrong. Germline CDR1 and CDR2: SNHLY and FYNNEI. This CDR3 contains 15 residues. As DNA, the CDR3 is TGTGCCAGCGCTCAATTGGGGACAGCGCCCTACGAGCAGTACTTC. Translating it yields CASAQLGTAPYEQYF.

The V call is TRBV3-1, the J call TRBJ2-7; D is perhaps TRBD1 or TRBD2 (5 bases each). Trimming pared 1 base from V and 3 bases from J, leaving 13 bases between. The CDR3 contains 15 residues. CDR1 LGHDT and CDR2 YNNKEL come from the germline V gene (reference sequence). The CDR3 protein is CASSQAGGFNYEQYF. In DNA form, the CDR3 reads TGTGCCAGCAGCCAAGCTGGGGGATTCAACTACGAGCAGTACTTC.

This clonotype was observed a handful of times. The CDR3 is CASSQATSGVYSYEQYF. CDR3 coding DNA: TGCGCCAGCAGCCAGGCAACTAGCGGGGTATACTCCTACGAGCAGTACTTC. The rearrangement joins TRBV4-1 to TRBJ2-7, with 10 bases fitting TRBD2. J lost 0 bases, V lost 3 bases, and 8 bases had no gene match. Germline V gene sequence: CDR1 MGHRA, CDR2 YSYEKL. The CDR3 runs 17 residues.

In its sample, this clonotype was seen a few times. The V gene is TRBV28, the J gene TRBJ2-7; weak D call: TRBD1 (5 bases). Germline V gene sequence: CDR1 MDHEN, CDR2 SYDVKM. This CDR3 contains 17 residues. Trimming removed 4 bases at V and 2 bases at J, with 21 bases between. CDR3 DNA sequence: TGTGCCAGCAGTTCCGGAAGGTCCGGTTGGGGCACCTACGAGCAGTACTTC. Translation gives CASSSGRSGWGTYEQYF.

This CDR3 is CASRREGTGELFF. The CDR3 bases are TGTGCCAGCCGCCGCGAGGGCACCGGGGAGCTGTTTTTT. The V call is TRBV25-1, the J call TRBJ2-2, with D perhaps matching TRBD2 (5 bases). The CDR3 covers 13 residues. V lost 8 bases and J 4 bases, leaving 11 bases between the germline ends. Germline V gives CDR1 MGHDK, CDR2 SYGVNS.

In this sample, this clonotype turned up a few times. The V call is TRBV15, the J call TRBJ1-2; perhaps TRBD1 as D (5 bases). The CDR3 covers 18 residues. The V and J ends lost 0 bases and 2 bases respectively, with 19 bases between them. Per the germline V gene, CDR1 is LNHNV and CDR2 is YYDKDF (reference sequence). The CDR3 sequence is CATSRDPGEGWGNYGYTF. CDR3 coding DNA: TGTGCCACCAGCAGAGATCCCGGGGAGGGATGGGGGAACTATGGCTACACCTTC.

This clonotype was counted only a few times. The chain uses TRBV12-3 or TRBV12-4 and TRBJ1-2; the D is unclear. The CDR3 loop spans 13 amino acids. Trimming left V 6 bases short and J 5 bases short, with 13 bases between. The CDR3 sequence is CASSPAGSYGYTF. The CDR3 nucleotides are TGTGCCAGCAGCCCAGCGGGGTCGTATGGCTACACCTTC.

This clonotype was counted a few times. The CDR3 spells CASSYGQGANNYGYTF. Written as DNA, the CDR3 is TGTGCCAGCAGTTACGGACAGGGGGCAAATAACTATGGCTACACCTTC. The chain carries TRBV6-6 and TRBJ1-2, with 11 bases that match TRBD1. In germline, CDR1 is MNHNY, CDR2 SVGAGI (reference sequence). The CDR3 extends over 16 amino acids. Germline trimming cut 2 bases from V and 1 base from J; bases unmatched to any gene: 3.

The chain combines TRBV20-1 with TRBJ2-1; D perhaps matches TRBD2 (6 bases). Germline lookup yields CDR1 DFQATT and CDR2 SNEGSKA (reference sequence). The CDR3 is made up of 15 amino acids. With 4 bases removed from V and 7 bases from J, the gap between germline ends came to 20 bases. CDR3 sequence: CSANLYGGSLNEQFF. In DNA form, the CDR3 reads TGCAGTGCTAACTTATATGGGGGGTCTTTGAATGAGCAGTTCTTC.

The gene calls are TRBV6-5 and TRBJ2-5, with D uncertain. CDR3 length equals 15 residues. From germline, CDR1 is MNHEY and CDR2 SVGAGI. Trimming cost V 6 bases and J 1 base, with 15 bases left between them. The CDR3 DNA sequence: TGTGCCAGCAGCCGAGCAAACAAGTTCCAAGAGACCCAGTACTTC. Translation gives CASSRANKFQETQYF.

This clonotype was seen a few times. V gene TRBV9 combines with J gene TRBJ2-7, with TRBD1 identical over 7 bases. Looked up from germline, CDR1 is SGDLS and CDR2 is YYNGEE. CDR3 size: 15 residues. The ends lost 6 bases at V and 1 base at J; junction bases unmatched: 10. In DNA, the CDR3 is TGTGCCAGCACCAAAATGACAGGGCGGTCCTACGAGCAGTACTTC. This gives the protein CASTKMTGRSYEQYF.